The clone carrying this T cell receptor beta chain was found a few times. As yet, its antigen is unknown. Separate from the approximately 720-subject first cohort, the roughly 120-subject validation cohort was the one that the donors belonged to. The sample comes from a study of cytomegalovirus exposure and HLA in healthy donors. Overall study context: It was reported in a later analysis that the 120 or so validation repertoires used the same platform as the approximately 670 first-cohort repertoires.

Profiled with immunoSEQ multiplex PCR; TCRdb holds only in-frame clones, not every one. The data show about 160,000 clones, with 80% to 85% seen just once and about 9.4% held by the top ten. Study-level points and caveats: According to the study, roughly 160 TCR beta chains were cytomegalovirus-associated. A few chains linked to CMV were shown in vitro to be specific for CMV antigens.

The sequence was collected from a man younger than 40 in good health and CMV-seropositive. Material for sequencing was PBMCs.

The CDR3 DNA is TGTGCCAGCAGCGTAGGAGGTCTCTCGAACACCGGGGAGCTGTTTTTT. Its translation is CASSVGGLSNTGELFF. This chain connects TRBV9 to TRBJ2-2; D is undetermined. CDR3 length equals 16 residues. V lost 0 bases and J lost 0, with 9 bases in between. CDR1 and CDR2 from the germline V gene are SGDLS and YYNGEE.